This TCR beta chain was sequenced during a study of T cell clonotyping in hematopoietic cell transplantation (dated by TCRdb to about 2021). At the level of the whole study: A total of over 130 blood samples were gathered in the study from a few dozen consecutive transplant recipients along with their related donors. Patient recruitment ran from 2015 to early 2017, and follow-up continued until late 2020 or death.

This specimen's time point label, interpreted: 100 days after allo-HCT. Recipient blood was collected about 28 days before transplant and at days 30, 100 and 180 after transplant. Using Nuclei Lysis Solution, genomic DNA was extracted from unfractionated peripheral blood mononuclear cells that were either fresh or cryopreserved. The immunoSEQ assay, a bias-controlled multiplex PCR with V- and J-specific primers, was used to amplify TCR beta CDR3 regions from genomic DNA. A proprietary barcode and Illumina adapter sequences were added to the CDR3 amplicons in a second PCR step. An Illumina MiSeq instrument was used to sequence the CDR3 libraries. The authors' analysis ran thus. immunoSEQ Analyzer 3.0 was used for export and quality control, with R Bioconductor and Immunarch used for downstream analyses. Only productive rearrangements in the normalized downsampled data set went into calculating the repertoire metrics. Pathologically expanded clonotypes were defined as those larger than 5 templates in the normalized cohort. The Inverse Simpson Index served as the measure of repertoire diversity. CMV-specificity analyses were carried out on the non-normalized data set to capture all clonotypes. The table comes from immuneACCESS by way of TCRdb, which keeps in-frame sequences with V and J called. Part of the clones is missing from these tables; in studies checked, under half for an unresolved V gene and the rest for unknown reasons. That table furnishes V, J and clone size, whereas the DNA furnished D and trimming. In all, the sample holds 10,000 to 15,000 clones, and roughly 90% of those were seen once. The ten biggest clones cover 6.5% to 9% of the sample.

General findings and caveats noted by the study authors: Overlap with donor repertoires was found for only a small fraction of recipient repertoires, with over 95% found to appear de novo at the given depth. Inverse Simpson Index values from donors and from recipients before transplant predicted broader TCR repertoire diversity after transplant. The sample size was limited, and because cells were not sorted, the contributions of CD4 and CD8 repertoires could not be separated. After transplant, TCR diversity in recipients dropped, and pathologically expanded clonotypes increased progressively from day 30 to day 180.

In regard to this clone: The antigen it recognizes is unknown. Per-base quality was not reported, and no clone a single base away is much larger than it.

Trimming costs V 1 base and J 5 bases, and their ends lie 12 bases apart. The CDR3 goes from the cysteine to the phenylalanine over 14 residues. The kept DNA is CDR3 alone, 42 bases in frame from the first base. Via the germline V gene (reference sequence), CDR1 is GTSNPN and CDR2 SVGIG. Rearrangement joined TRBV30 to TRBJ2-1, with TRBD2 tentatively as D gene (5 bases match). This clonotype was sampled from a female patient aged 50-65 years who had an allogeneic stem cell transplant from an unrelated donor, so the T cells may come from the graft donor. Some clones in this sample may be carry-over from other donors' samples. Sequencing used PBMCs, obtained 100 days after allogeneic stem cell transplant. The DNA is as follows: TGTGCCTGGAGTGAAGGACTCAGTCACAATGAGCAGTTCTTC. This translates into CAWSEGLSHNEQFF.